This entry features one T cell receptor beta chain sequence. Described treatment: randomized to nivolumab then ipilimumab (arm A) or the reverse (arm B). Some clones are missing from TCRdb's copy, which holds only in-frame ones; the method was immunoSEQ multiplex PCR. The sample includes 6,500 to 8,000 clones, around 22% of them seen just once. The germline V gene encodes CDR1 SGHNT and CDR2 YENEEA. Losses at the gene ends were 4 bases for V and 5 bases for J; bases not matched to a gene: 15. There are 17 residues in the CDR3. This sample was included in a study of sequential checkpoint blockade in melanoma.

This TCR derives from a human donor with melanoma. The chain is built from TRBV11-3 and TRBJ2-5; 8 nucleotides match TRBD2. The sequences come from tumor tissue (inferred from file names), collected from a patient given nivolumab and ipilimumab in sequence. The CDR3 DNA reads as TGTGCCAGCAGCTCCGCCCTAGGTGCGGGGGGATTCGAGACCCAGTACTTC. Protein: CASSSALGAGGFETQYF.